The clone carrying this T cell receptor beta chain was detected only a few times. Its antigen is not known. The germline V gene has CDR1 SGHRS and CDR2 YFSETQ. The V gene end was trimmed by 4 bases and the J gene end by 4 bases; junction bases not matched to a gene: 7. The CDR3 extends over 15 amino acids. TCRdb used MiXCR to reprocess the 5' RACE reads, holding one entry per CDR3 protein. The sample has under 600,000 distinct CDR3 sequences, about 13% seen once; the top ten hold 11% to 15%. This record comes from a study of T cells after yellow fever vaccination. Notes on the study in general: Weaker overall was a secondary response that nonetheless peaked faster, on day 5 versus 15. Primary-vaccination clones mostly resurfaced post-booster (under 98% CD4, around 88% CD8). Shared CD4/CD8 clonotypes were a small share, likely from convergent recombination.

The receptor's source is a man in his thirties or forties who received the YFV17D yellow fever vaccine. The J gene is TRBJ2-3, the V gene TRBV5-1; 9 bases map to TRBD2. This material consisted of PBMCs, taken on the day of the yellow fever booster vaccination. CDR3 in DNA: TGCGCCAGCAGCATTAGCGGGAGAGGCCCAGATACGCAGTATTTT. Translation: CASSISGRGPDTQYF. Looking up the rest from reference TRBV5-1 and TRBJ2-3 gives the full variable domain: KAGVTQTPRYLIKTRGQQVTLSCSPISGHRSVSWYQQTPGQGLQFLFEYFSETQRNKGNFPGRFSGRQFSNSRSEMNVSTLELGDSALYLCASSISGRGPDTQYFGPGTRLTVL.